These 12 T cell receptor beta chains were sequenced from one sample in a study of OX40 agonist ivuxolimab in advanced cancers. The table came from immunoSEQ multiplex PCR; TCRdb's copy has only in-frame clones and leaves some out. The table has 69,000 or so clones, around 83% seen once; the top ten hold 6% to 8%. The material was CD4+ or CD8+ T cells sorted from blood, obtained in a trial of the OX40 agonist ivuxolimab. These receptors all come from an adult with an advanced solid tumor such as melanoma, head and neck, liver or kidney cancer.

This sequence joins TRBV2 and TRBJ2-3, with TRBD1 as a possible D gene (6 bases). This CDR3 region has 15 residues. Germline CDR1 reads SNHLY; CDR2 reads FYNNEI. Trimming stripped 4 bases from V and 2 bases from J, with 13 bases between. The CDR3 DNA reads as TGTGCCAGCAGTGCGACAGGAACTTACACAGATACGCAGTATTTT. Residues: CASSATGTYTDTQYF. Full variable domain (outside the CDR3, taken from reference TRBV2 and TRBJ2-3): EPEVTQTPSHQVTQMGQEVILRCVPISNHLYFYWYRQILGQKVEFLVSFYNNEISEKSEIFDDQFSVERPDGSNFTLKIRSTKLEDSAMYFCASSATGTYTDTQYFGPGTRLTVL.

This clone was seen just once. V gene TRBV6-5 combines with J gene TRBJ1-4; D possibly corresponds to TRBD1 (5 bases). Germline V gene sequence: CDR1 MNHEY, CDR2 SVGAGI. This CDR3 contains 15 residues. Between the trimmed V and J ends, which lost 0 bases and 8 bases, there was a span of 13 bases. The CDR3 here is CASSYSIAGLEKLFF. In DNA, the CDR3 is TGTGCCAGCAGTTACTCCATCGCGGGACTCGAAAAACTGTTTTTT.

This sequence joins TRBV27 and TRBJ2-1; maybe TRBD2 (6 bases). The CDR3 has 15 residues. V was trimmed by 7 bases and J by 0 bases, leaving 13 bases between them. CDR1 and CDR2 from the germline V gene are MNHEY and SMNVEV (reference sequence). CDR3 sequence: CASTRTTSSYNEQFF. The CDR3 nucleotides read TGTGCCAGCACCCGGACTACGAGCTCCTACAATGAGCAGTTCTTC.

This clone appeared a single time. The genes are TRBV6-1 and TRBJ2-3; D is perhaps TRBD2 (7 bases). In germline, CDR1 is MNHNS, CDR2 SASEGT. The CDR3 extends over 14 amino acids. V lost 4 bases and J lost 6, with 14 bases in between. The CDR3, as DNA: TGTGCCAGCAGTGGAGGAGGGGGGGCCGATACGCAGTATTTT. Translation: CASSGGGGADTQYF.

This chain uses TRBV10-3 with TRBJ1-2, with a possible D match to TRBD1 (5 bases). Germline V gene lookup returns CDR1 ENHRY and CDR2 SYGVKD. The CDR3 runs 15 residues. Trimming pared 0 bases from V and 1 base from J, leaving 9 bases between. CDR3 coding DNA: TGTGCCATCAGTGAGTCCCAGGGAGGTAACTATGGCTACACCTTC. Translating gives CAISESQGGNYGYTF.

The chain recombines TRBV10-1 with TRBJ2-5; D is possibly TRBD1 (6 bases). Trimming removed 5 bases from V and 1 base from J, with 14 bases in between. Per germline, CDR1 WNHNN and CDR2 SYGVQD (reference sequence). The CDR3 extends over 15 amino acids. For the CDR3, the DNA is TGCGCCAGCAGTCGGGGCCTACAGGGCCAAGAGACCCAGTACTTC. Translated, it gives CASSRGLQGQETQYF.

The chain joins TRBV7-9 to TRBJ2-3, with 7 nucleotides matching TRBD2. This CDR3 has 15 amino acids. Germline CDR1 is SEHNR and CDR2 is FQNEAQ (reference sequence). V trimming: 2 bases; J trimming: 3 bases; junction bases outside the gene matches: 5. CDR3: CASSLYPSGTDTQYF. In DNA form, the CDR3 reads TGTGCCAGCAGCTTATATCCTAGCGGTACAGATACGCAGTATTTT.

A word on this clone: The sample holds other DNA sequences that translate to the same CDR3. The chain is built from TRBV29-1 and TRBJ2-1; tentatively, D is TRBD2 (6 bases). This CDR3 has 12 amino acids. V was trimmed by 6 bases and J by 6 bases, leaving 12 bases between them. Germline V gene sequence: CDR1 SQVTM, CDR2 ANQGSEA. The CDR3 DNA follows: TGCAGCGTCGGAGGGCAGGGCAATGAGCAGTTCTTC. This encodes CSVGGQGNEQFF.

The sample holds a few counts of this clone. This chain links TRBV7-9 with TRBJ2-3; D is unresolved. Germline V gives CDR1 SEHNR, CDR2 FQNEAQ (reference sequence). Trimming cost V 5 bases and J 5 bases, with 17 bases left between them. The CDR3 loop spans 15 amino acids. The CDR3 DNA follows: TGTGCCAGCAGCCCCGCCGGGCGCGGTGTAGATACGCAGTATTTT. Amino acid sequence: CASSPAGRGVDTQYF.

This rearrangement joins TRBV4-2 to TRBJ1-6; D gene uncertain. CDR3 size: 16 residues. Germline loops: CDR1 LGHNA, CDR2 YNFKEQ. V lost 0 bases, J lost 6 bases, and 12 bases lay in between. The CDR3 loop is CASSQDLIWGNSPLHF. The DNA of the CDR3 is TGTGCCAGCAGCCAAGACCTAATTTGGGGTAATTCACCCCTCCACTTT.

The chain has TRBV7-8 and TRBJ2-1; D gene unclear. The germline V gene encodes CDR1 SGHVS and CDR2 FQNEAQ. Trimming shortened V by 5 bases and J by 3 bases, and 17 bases separated the two germline ends. The CDR3 extends over 16 amino acids. DNA for the CDR3: TGTGCCAGCAGCCCCGAAGTGTCAAGAAACTACAATGAGCAGTTCTTC. This sequence encodes CASSPEVSRNYNEQFF.

The V and J genes are TRBV5-1 and TRBJ2-7; 11 bases are a match to TRBD2. The CDR3 has 16 amino acids. V gave up 5 bases and J gave up 3 bases; unmatched junction bases: 10. Looked up from germline, CDR1 is SGHRS and CDR2 is YFSETQ. CDR3 in amino acids: CASSPLAGGRSYEQYV. In DNA, the CDR3 is TGCGCCAGCAGTCCTCTAGCGGGGGGCCGGAGCTACGAGCAGTACGTC.